The 23 T cell receptor beta chains presented below share a single source sample, sequenced in a study of response to subunit inactivated influenza vaccine. TCRdb re-derived calls from the RT-PCR reads in MiXCR, one entry per CDR3 protein. In the table there are roughly 500,000 distinct CDR3 sequences, 25% of which are singletons. The source was CD4+ T cells sorted from PBMCs, collected approximately 5 days after vaccination. All receptors derive from a man aged 50 to 59 who received an inactivated influenza vaccine.

This chain links TRBV29-1 with TRBJ2-1, with 9 bases aligning to TRBD1. The CDR3 spans 13 residues. Germline loops: CDR1 SQVTM, CDR2 ANQGSEA. The V gene end was trimmed by 1 base and the J gene end by 7 bases; junction bases not matched to a gene: 2. CDR3 DNA sequence: TGCAGCGTTGAAGGACAGGGGGGGAATGAGCAGTTCTTC. This gives the protein CSVEGQGGNEQFF.

The chain combines TRBV4-2 with TRBJ2-2; 7 nucleotides align to TRBD2. Germline V gene lookup returns CDR1 LGHNA and CDR2 YNFKEQ. The CDR3 is 17 amino acids. V gave up 3 bases and J gave up 1 base; unmatched junction bases: 8. The CDR3 region has the DNA TGTGCCAGCAGCCACCCGAGCCGCGGGAGGAACACCGGGGAGCTGTTTTTT. Its translation: CASSHPSRGRNTGELFF.

This rearrangement joins TRBV11-2 to TRBJ2-1; 11 positions match TRBD2. The CDR3 spans 17 residues. V trimming: 4 bases; J trimming: 5 bases; junction bases outside the gene matches: 10. CDR1 and CDR2 (germline): SGHAT, FQNNGV. The CDR3 reads CASSSVPLAGGNNEQFF. DNA for the CDR3: TGTGCCAGCAGCTCGGTGCCCCTAGCGGGAGGTAACAATGAGCAGTTCTTC.

The rearrangement uses TRBV24-1 and TRBJ1-5, with D unresolved. V was pared by 3 bases and J by 11 bases, with 16 bases between. CDR3 size: 14 residues. Germline-derived CDR1 and CDR2 are KGHDR and SFDVKD. This CDR3 is CATSDPGRGWTQHF. As DNA, the CDR3 is TGTGCCACCAGTGATCCTGGACGGGGTTGGACCCAGCATTTT.

This clonotype was counted a few times. V gene TRBV6-1 combines with J gene TRBJ2-2; D might be TRBD1 or TRBD2, each matching 5 bases. This CDR3 contains 14 residues. Germline V gene data show CDR1 as MNHNS and CDR2 as SASEGT. V lost 10 bases to trimming and J lost 0 bases, with 12 bases between them. CDR3 residues: CATSGRPNTGELFF. In nucleotides, the CDR3 is TGTGCCACTTCGGGACGGCCGAACACCGGGGAGCTGTTTTTT.

The chain recombines TRBV7-3 with TRBJ2-3; D may correspond to TRBD1 or TRBD2 (5 bases each). The CDR3 covers 12 residues. Germline V CDR1 and CDR2: SGHTA, FQGTGA. V lost 8 bases to trimming and J lost 1 base, with 7 bases between them. The CDR3, as DNA: TGTGCCAGCGGGGACGGCACAGATACGCAGTATTTT. It specifies CASGDGTDTQYF.

The CDR3 spells CAIAGGGNNEQFF. CDR3 coding DNA: TGTGCCATAGCGGGAGGGGGAAACAATGAGCAGTTCTTC. This chain uses TRBV27 with TRBJ2-1; the match to TRBD2 covers 11 bases. The CDR3 runs 13 residues. CDR1 and CDR2 (germline): MNHEY, SMNVEV (reference sequence). V gave up 10 bases and J gave up 5 bases; unmatched junction bases: 4.

V usage is TRBV3-1 and J usage is TRBJ2-7; the D gene is possibly TRBD2 (6 bases). CDR1 and CDR2 from the germline V gene are LGHDT and YNNKEL (reference sequence). V was clipped by 4 bases and J by 1 base, with 14 bases between them. The CDR3 length is 15 residues. The CDR3 spells CASSPTGTQSYEQYF. The DNA for the CDR3 is TGTGCCAGCAGCCCCACCGGGACTCAATCCTACGAGCAGTACTTC.

This chain joins TRBV27 and TRBJ1-2; no clear D. The V end lost 4 bases, the J end lost 7 bases, and 22 bases lay between the germline ends. Germline CDR1 MNHEY, CDR2 SMNVEV (reference sequence). The CDR3 length is 16 residues. The CDR3, as DNA: TGTGCCAGCAGTTCCCTGGACTCAACGTTATATGGTGGCTACACCTTC. Encoded protein: CASSSLDSTLYGGYTF.

The sample holds a few counts of this clonotype. The chain combines TRBV9 with TRBJ2-1, with 7 bases that match TRBD1. Germline assignment: CDR1 SGDLS and CDR2 YYNGEE. The CDR3 runs to 15 residues. V was pared by 0 bases and J by 5 bases, with 5 bases of the junction left unmatched. The chain's CDR3 is CASSVDRGEDNEQFF. Written as DNA, the CDR3 is TGTGCCAGCAGCGTAGACAGGGGCGAGGACAATGAGCAGTTCTTC.

The V gene is TRBV20-1, the J gene TRBJ2-3, with 8 bases aligning to TRBD2. CDR3 length: 15 amino acids. The ends lost 6 bases at V and 6 bases at J; junction bases unmatched: 14. Germline CDR1 reads DFQATT; CDR2 reads SNEGSKA (reference sequence). CDR3: CSAIAGSSPGDTQYF. CDR3 DNA: TGCAGTGCAATAGCGGGGTCGTCTCCGGGTGATACGCAGTATTTT.

This clonotype came up a few times. The V call is TRBV7-2, the J call TRBJ2-7; 8 bases match TRBD2. Trimming cost V 1 base and J 5 bases; bases outside gene matches: 7. Germline loops: CDR1 SGHTA, CDR2 FQGNSA. The CDR3 extends over 15 amino acids. The CDR3 loop is CASSLDALAGNEQYF. In nucleotides, the CDR3 is TGTGCCAGCAGCTTAGATGCTCTAGCGGGTAACGAGCAGTACTTC.

This chain connects TRBV5-1 to TRBJ2-5; D gene ambiguous. V lost 0 bases, J lost 2 bases, and 11 bases lay in between. This CDR3 is built from 15 residues. Germline-derived CDR1 and CDR2 are SGHRS and YFSETQ. CDR3 in DNA: TGCGCCAGCAGCTTGGGGACGAAGGGACAAGAGACCCAGTACTTC. Translating it yields CASSLGTKGQETQYF.

CDR3: CASSLTQYNEQFF. In DNA, the CDR3 is TGTGCCAGCAGCTTAACCCAGTACAATGAGCAGTTCTTC. The chain carries TRBV7-6 and TRBJ2-1, with D uncertain. Trimming shortened V by 2 bases and J by 4 bases, and 6 bases separated the two germline ends. Germline lookup yields CDR1 SGHVS and CDR2 FNYEAQ. The CDR3 is 13 amino acids.

V is TRBV28 and J is TRBJ2-1, with TRBD2 matching over 7 bases. Trimming at V came to 8 bases and at J to 4 bases, leaving 8 bases not matched to a gene. This CDR3 has 14 residues. The germline gives CDR1 MDHEN, CDR2 SYDVKM. The CDR3: CASGKLALYNEQFF. CDR3 bases: TGTGCCAGCGGGAAACTAGCGCTGTACAATGAGCAGTTCTTC.

This chain joins TRBV6-1 and TRBJ1-5; maybe TRBD1 (6 bases). CDR1 MNHNS and CDR2 SASEGT come from the germline V gene. The CDR3 runs to 14 residues. V dropped 6 bases and J dropped 3 bases, with 12 bases sitting between them. The CDR3 here is CASRSGQNNQPQHF. The CDR3 nucleotides read TGTGCCAGCAGGTCCGGACAGAACAATCAGCCCCAGCATTTT.

V and J are TRBV6-2 or TRBV6-3 and TRBJ2-7; 9 nucleotides line up with TRBD1. The CDR3 runs 14 residues. Germline-derived CDR1 and CDR2 are MNHEY and SVGEGT. V lost 6 bases to trimming and J lost 6 bases; unmatched junction nucleotides: 9. The DNA for the CDR3 is TGTGCCAGCAGACATAACAGGGGGCAAGGCGAGCAGTACTTC. Its translation: CASRHNRGQGEQYF.

The sample holds a few counts of this clonotype. The chain couples TRBV3-1 to TRBJ2-3; TRBD2 matches 7 bases. Germline V gene lookup returns CDR1 LGHDT and CDR2 YNNKEL (reference sequence). J lost 0 bases, V lost 1 base, and 4 bases had no gene match. The CDR3 runs 16 residues. As DNA, the CDR3 is TGTGCCAGCAGCCAAGGCCTAGCGGCCAGCACAGATACGCAGTATTTT. It is translated as CASSQGLAASTDTQYF.

This sequence joins TRBV6-2 or TRBV6-3 and TRBJ2-3; D unresolved. The CDR3 runs 13 residues. V lost 5 bases and J 2 bases, leaving 8 bases between the germline ends. Germline lookup yields CDR1 MNHEY and CDR2 SVGEGT. CDR3 DNA sequence: TGTGCCAGCAGTCGATCCAACACAGATACGCAGTATTTT. It is translated as CASSRSNTDTQYF.

The sample holds a few counts of this clonotype. V is TRBV4-2 and J is TRBJ1-2, with TRBD1 matching over 7 bases. The CDR3 contains 15 residues. The V gene end was trimmed by 2 bases and the J gene end by 7 bases; junction bases not matched to a gene: 10. From germline, CDR1 is LGHNA and CDR2 YNFKEQ. The CDR3 DNA sequence: TGTGCCAGCAGCCAAATTTCTACAGGGGTAGGTGGCTACACCTTC. Its protein is CASSQISTGVGGYTF.

V usage is TRBV11-2 and J usage is TRBJ2-7; 7 bases match TRBD2. CDR1 SGHAT and CDR2 FQNNGV come from the germline V gene. J lost 1 base, V lost 2 bases, and 14 bases had no gene match. The CDR3 runs to 18 residues. The DNA of the CDR3 is TGTGCCAGCAGCTTATTAACCGGGCTGGCGGGAGAATCCTACGAGCAGTACTTC. It is translated as CASSLLTGLAGESYEQYF.

In this sample, this clonotype turned up a few times. The genes are TRBV7-2 and TRBJ2-1, with TRBD2 identical over 9 bases. The CDR3 runs to 17 residues. Germline V CDR1 and CDR2: SGHTA, FQGNSA. Unmatched junction bases numbered 8, after V lost 4 bases and J lost 1 base. Here the CDR3 reads CASSSPSAGGSYNEQFF. The DNA for the CDR3 is TGTGCCAGCAGCTCGCCGTCGGCGGGAGGGTCCTACAATGAGCAGTTCTTC.

The chain couples TRBV20-1 to TRBJ2-3; a weak D match, TRBD2 (5 bases). CDR1 and CDR2 (germline): DFQATT, SNEGSKA (reference sequence). V was clipped by 5 bases and J by 1 base, with 13 bases between them. This CDR3 contains 14 residues. The CDR3 DNA reads as TGCAGTGCTGCGAAGGGAGCAGGCACAGATACGCAGTATTTT. Translation: CSAAKGAGTDTQYF.